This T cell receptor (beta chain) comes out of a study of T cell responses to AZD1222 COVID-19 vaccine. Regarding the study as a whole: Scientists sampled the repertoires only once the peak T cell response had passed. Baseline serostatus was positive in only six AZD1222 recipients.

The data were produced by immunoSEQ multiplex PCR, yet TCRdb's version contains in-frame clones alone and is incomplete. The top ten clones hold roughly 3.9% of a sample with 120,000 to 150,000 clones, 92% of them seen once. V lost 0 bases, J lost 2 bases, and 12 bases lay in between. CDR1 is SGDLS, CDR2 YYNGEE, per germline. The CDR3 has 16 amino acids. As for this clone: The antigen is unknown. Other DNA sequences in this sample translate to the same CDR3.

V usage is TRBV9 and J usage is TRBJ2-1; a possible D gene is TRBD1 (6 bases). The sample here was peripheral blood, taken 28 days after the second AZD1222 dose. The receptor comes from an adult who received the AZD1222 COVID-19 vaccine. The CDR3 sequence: CASSVVPGAPYNEQFF. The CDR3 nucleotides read TGTGCCAGCAGCGTAGTCCCAGGGGCGCCCTACAATGAGCAGTTCTTC.